This T cell receptor (beta chain) was identified in a study of monozygotic twins with cystic fibrosis. Assay: immunoSEQ multiplex PCR; the TCRdb copy retains only in-frame clones and omits some. The sample includes 13,000 to 15,000 clones, roughly 98% of them seen just once. The length of the CDR3 is 16 residues. Germline CDR1 reads SGHRS; CDR2 reads YFSETQ. V lost 4 bases, J lost 3 bases, and 12 bases stayed unmatched. Study observations and caveats: J usage was most co-twin-similar in 8 of 16 pairs, V in 13. Low clonality (median roughly 0.01) suggested a mostly naive repertoire. Unrelated CF individuals shared fewer identical clonotypes than monozygotic CF twins.

Of note for this clone: What it binds is unknown.

Sequenced: blood. The chain employs TRBV5-1 and TRBJ2-7, with TRBD2 matching over 8 bases. The source is a girl aged 2-10 years with cystic fibrosis. The CDR3 sequence is CASSVKREGGSYEQYF. The CDR3 DNA sequence: TGCGCCAGCAGCGTGAAACGGGAGGGGGGCAGCTACGAGCAGTACTTC.